Listed below are T cell receptor beta chains from one sample, sequenced in a study of blood T cell repertoires in COVID-19. Data came from immunoSEQ multiplex PCR; TCRdb stores just in-frame clones and leaves some out. The sample has 120,000 or so clones; approximately 80% are singletons. Sequenced material: peripheral blood. These receptor sequences come from a woman between 45 and 60 years old with acute or convalescent COVID-19. Each CDR3 is given with its conserved first and last residue. D genes are given only for firm matches. Expanded clones are given a class, and other clones once, few, many or no size at all.

TRBD2,TRBV25-1,-,TRBJ2-3,15,CASSVTSGGTDTQYF,TGTGCCAGCAGTGTGACTAGCGGGGGGACAGATACGCAGTATTTT
-,TRBV6-6,-,TRBJ1-2,15,CASSYSPGIDYGYTF,TGTGCCAGCAGTTACTCACCGGGTATCGACTATGGCTACACCTTC
-,TRBV9,-,TRBJ2-5,15,CASSVGGRGGETQYF,TGTGCCAGCAGCGTAGGAGGCCGAGGAGGAGAGACCCAGTACTTC
-,TRBV2,-,TRBJ1-2,13,CASTEQADYGYTF,TGTGCCAGCACTGAACAGGCCGACTATGGCTACACCTTC
TRBD1,TRBV19,-,TRBJ2-1,16,CASGKRGQGVGNEQFF,TGTGCCAGTGGGAAACGGGGACAGGGAGTGGGGAATGAGCAGTTCTTC
TRBD1,TRBV6-5,few,TRBJ2-6,16,CASSYSGTAGANVLTF,TGTGCCAGCAGTTACTCGGGGACAGCTGGGGCCAACGTCCTGACTTTC
TRBD2,TRBV5-1,-,TRBJ2-3,14,CASSLGDYTDTQYF,TGCGCCAGCAGCCTAGGGGACTACACAGATACGCAGTATTTT
TRBD2,TRBV6-5,-,TRBJ2-1,16,CASSYAGLAGGNEQFF,TGTGCCAGCAGTTATGCTGGACTAGCGGGAGGGAATGAGCAGTTCTTC
-,TRBV7-2,-,TRBJ1-1,14,CASSANKGGTEAFF,TGTGCCAGCAGCGCAAACAAAGGAGGCACTGAAGCTTTCTTT
TRBD1,TRBV18,-,TRBJ1-1,14,CASSLGQGGTEAFF,TGTGCCAGCTCACTAGGACAGGGTGGCACTGAAGCTTTCTTT
TRBD2,TRBV11-2,-,TRBJ2-3,16,CASSPSSGYSTDTQYF,TGTGCCAGCAGCCCTTCTAGCGGGTATAGCACAGATACGCAGTATTTT
TRBD2,TRBV30,few,TRBJ2-1,14,CARRTSGSYNEQFF,TGTGCCCGCCGCACTAGCGGGAGTTACAATGAGCAGTTCTTC
-,TRBV12-3/TRBV12-4,-,TRBJ2-1,13,CASRLTILYEQFF,TGTGCCAGCAGACTCACTATATTGTATGAGCAGTTCTTC
-,TRBV7-2,-,TRBJ2-1,15,CASSRQTSSYNEQFF,TGTGCCAGCAGTAGACAGACGAGCTCCTACAATGAGCAGTTCTTC
-,TRBV19,once,TRBJ1-1,16,CASSDLTFSLNTEAFF,TGTGCCAGTAGTGACTTGACCTTCTCTTTGAACACTGAAGCTTTCTTT
-,TRBV19,-,TRBJ1-1,11,CASAGNTEAFF,TGTGCCAGCGCGGGGAACACTGAAGCTTTCTTT
TRBD1,TRBV9,-,TRBJ2-1,14,CASSPGQGHNEQFF,TGTGCCAGCAGCCCGGGACAGGGACACAATGAGCAGTTCTTC
TRBD1,TRBV5-4,few,TRBJ1-1,16,CASSLAGRDRVTEAFF,TGTGCCAGCAGCTTGGCCGGTCGGGACAGGGTCACTGAAGCTTTCTTT
TRBD2,TRBV3-1/TRBV3-2,-,TRBJ2-7,17,CASSHTSGSHFAYEQYF,TGTGCCAGCAGCCACACCAGCGGGAGCCATTTTGCCTACGAGCAGTACTTC
-,TRBV15,-,TRBJ1-4,14,CATSRALPNEKLFF,TGTGCCACCAGCAGAGCACTTCCCAATGAAAAACTGTTTTTT
-,TRBV2,-,TRBJ1-1,15,CASSERGFMNTEAFF,TGTGCCAGCAGTGAACGGGGGTTCATGAACACTGAAGCTTTCTTT
TRBD1,TRBV19,-,TRBJ1-5,16,CASSIGTGTITQPQHF,TGTGCCAGTAGTATTGGGACAGGGACGATCACTCAGCCCCAGCATTTT
-,TRBV5-1,-,TRBJ1-2,13,CASSLSVDGGYTF,TGCGCCAGCAGCTTGAGCGTGGATGGTGGCTACACCTTC
TRBD1,TRBV5-1,once,TRBJ1-1,16,CASSLEPDRGLAEAFF,TGCGCCAGCAGCTTGGAACCGGACAGGGGGCTTGCTGAAGCTTTCTTT
-,TRBV14,-,TRBJ1-1,17,CASSQAYRGRGNTEAFF,TGTGCCAGCAGCCAAGCTTATAGGGGGAGAGGGAACACTGAAGCTTTCTTT
TRBD2,TRBV5-4,-,TRBJ2-1,16,CASSLAPSGSYNEQFF,TGTGCCAGCAGCTTGGCCCCTAGCGGGAGTTACAATGAGCAGTTCTTC
-,TRBV28,-,TRBJ2-7,15,CASSPLSQVGYEQYF,TGTGCCAGCAGCCCCCTTTCCCAGGTTGGCTACGAGCAGTACTTC
-,TRBV5-8,-,TRBJ1-5,15,CASSWDGQNNQPQHF,TGTGCCAGCAGCTGGGATGGACAGAATAATCAGCCCCAGCATTTT
-,TRBV19,once,TRBJ1-1,15,CASSPDLSPNTEAFF,TGTGCCAGTAGCCCCGACTTGTCGCCGAACACTGAAGCTTTCTTT
-,TRBV7-3,once,TRBJ1-1,13,CASFQGLGTEAFF,TGTGCCAGCTTTCAGGGACTTGGCACTGAAGCTTTCTTT
TRBD1,TRBV30,-,TRBJ1-1,13,CAWDYRGGSEAFF,TGTGCCTGGGATTACAGGGGGGGATCTGAAGCTTTCTTT
-,TRBV6-5,-,TRBJ2-1,15,CASSYQSGYYNEQFF,TGTGCCAGCAGTTATCAGTCGGGGTACTACAATGAGCAGTTCTTC
-,TRBV19,once,TRBJ2-1,11,CASEERYEQFF,TGTGCCAGCGAGGAGAGATATGAGCAGTTCTTC
TRBD2,TRBV19,-,TRBJ2-3,14,CASMASGGADTQYF,TGTGCCAGTATGGCTAGCGGGGGGGCAGATACGCAGTATTTT
TRBD1,TRBV27,-,TRBJ2-7,17,CASRQTGGANRSYEQYF,TGTGCCAGCAGACAGACAGGGGGCGCAAATCGGTCCTACGAGCAGTACTTC
TRBD2,TRBV9,-,TRBJ2-1,14,CASSADLGGNEQFF,TGTGCCAGCAGCGCCGACCTCGGGGGGAATGAGCAGTTCTTC
TRBD2,TRBV29-1,-,TRBJ2-3,13,CSVDGGGTDTQYF,TGCAGCGTTGATGGGGGGGGAACAGATACGCAGTATTTT
TRBD2,TRBV10-3,-,TRBJ2-3,16,CAISDFTSGRTDTQYF,TGTGCCATCAGTGACTTCACTAGCGGGAGGACAGATACGCAGTATTTT
-,TRBV19,-,TRBJ1-2,14,CASSGTGHDYGYTF,TGTGCCAGTAGTGGTACAGGGCACGACTATGGCTACACCTTC
-,TRBV28,-,TRBJ1-3,13,CASGYSSGNTIYF,TGTGCCAGCGGGTACAGCTCTGGAAACACCATATATTTT
-,TRBV6-5,-,TRBJ1-3,15,CASRKRGSSGNTIYF,TGTGCCAGCAGAAAAAGAGGTTCCTCTGGAAACACCATATATTTT
-,TRBV28,once,TRBJ2-7,13,CASSLISRDEQYF,TGTGCCAGCAGTCTCATTTCGAGGGACGAGCAGTACTTC
-,TRBV18,-,TRBJ1-1,15,CASFKTGLSRTEAFF,TGTGCCAGCTTCAAAACGGGACTTAGTCGCACTGAAGCTTTCTTT
-,TRBV3-1/TRBV3-2,-,TRBJ2-1,15,CASSQRTAGNNEQFF,TGTGCCAGCAGTCAGCGTACAGCAGGGAACAATGAGCAGTTCTTC
TRBD1,TRBV7-2,-,TRBJ2-7,13,CASSRQGFYEQYF,TGTGCCAGCAGCAGACAGGGATTTTACGAGCAGTACTTC
-,TRBV6-5,-,TRBJ1-1,13,CASSYRRNTEAFF,TGTGCCAGCAGTTACCGCAGGAACACTGAAGCTTTCTTT
-,TRBV19,once,TRBJ1-4,14,CASGPRGIGEKLFF,TGTGCCTCGGGGCCCAGGGGCATAGGTGAAAAACTGTTTTTT
-,TRBV6-6,-,TRBJ1-1,14,CASSENRANTEAFF,TGTGCCAGCAGCGAGAACAGGGCTAACACTGAAGCTTTCTTT
-,TRBV7-3,-,TRBJ2-3,15,CASRTAGLITDTQYF,TGTGCCAGCAGGACTGCGGGGTTGATAACAGATACGCAGTATTTT
TRBD2,TRBV5-1,-,TRBJ2-2,17,CASSRPQAGVDTGELFF,TGCGCCAGCAGCCGTCCCCAAGCGGGAGTCGACACCGGGGAGCTGTTTTTT
-,TRBV9,few,TRBJ2-3,12,CASEARTDTQYF,TGTGCCAGTGAGGCGAGGACAGATACGCAGTATTTT
-,TRBV7-9,once,TRBJ1-2,15,CASSLEWRGDYGYTF,TGTGCCAGCAGCTTAGAATGGAGGGGTGACTATGGCTACACCTTC
-,TRBV5-1,-,TRBJ2-6,16,CASSWDTSSGANVLTF,TGCGCCAGCAGCTGGGACACAAGCTCTGGGGCCAACGTCCTGACTTTC
TRBD2,TRBV12-3/TRBV12-4,-,TRBJ2-1,13,CASSFWGGSEQFF,TGTGCCAGCAGTTTTTGGGGGGGGAGTGAGCAGTTCTTC
TRBD1,TRBV7-3,-,TRBJ1-1,13,CASSLSGQGNAFF,TGTGCCAGCAGCTTATCGGGACAGGGTAACGCTTTCTTT
-,TRBV28,-,TRBJ1-1,16,CASSYKFRVMNTEAFF,TGTGCCAGCAGTTATAAATTCAGGGTAATGAACACTGAAGCTTTCTTT
-,TRBV14,once,TRBJ1-1,14,CASSQQGLRTEAFF,TGTGCCAGCAGCCAACAGGGTTTACGAACTGAAGCTTTCTTT
-,TRBV5-8,-,TRBJ2-3,15,CASSLEGGATDTQYF,TGTGCCAGCAGCTTGGAGGGCGGGGCCACAGATACGCAGTATTTT
TRBD2,TRBV7-3,once,TRBJ2-7,13,CASSPSGDTEQYF,TGTGCCAGCAGCCCTAGCGGGGATACCGAGCAGTACTTC
TRBD1,TRBV5-6,-,TRBJ1-1,16,CASSLGGTATNTEAFF,TGTGCCAGCAGCTTGGGAGGGACAGCCACCAACACTGAAGCTTTCTTT